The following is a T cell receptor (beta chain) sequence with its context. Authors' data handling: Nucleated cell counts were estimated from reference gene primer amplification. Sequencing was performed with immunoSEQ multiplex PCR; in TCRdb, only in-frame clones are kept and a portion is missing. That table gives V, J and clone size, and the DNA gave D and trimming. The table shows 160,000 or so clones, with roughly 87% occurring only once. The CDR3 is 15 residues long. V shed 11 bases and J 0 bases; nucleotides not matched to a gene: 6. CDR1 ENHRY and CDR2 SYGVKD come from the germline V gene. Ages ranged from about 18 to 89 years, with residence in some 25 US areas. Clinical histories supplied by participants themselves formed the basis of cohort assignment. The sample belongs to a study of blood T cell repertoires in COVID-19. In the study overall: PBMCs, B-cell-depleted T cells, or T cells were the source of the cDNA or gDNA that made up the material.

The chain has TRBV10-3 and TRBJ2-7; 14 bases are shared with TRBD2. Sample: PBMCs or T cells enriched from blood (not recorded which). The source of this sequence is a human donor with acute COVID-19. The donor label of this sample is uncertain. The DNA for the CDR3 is TGTGCCGCGGGACTAGCGGGGGATAGCTCCTACGAGCAGTACTTC. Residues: CAAGLAGDSSYEQYF.